This entry lists 25 T cell receptor beta chains sequenced from one sample in a study of T cells in Graves' hyperthyroidism and ophthalmopathy. RNA transcripts were the template for amplifying TCR beta CDR3 regions. The TCR CDR3 first-round RT-PCR relied on the HTBI primer set. TCRdb recomputed calls from the multiplex PCR reads with MiXCR, one row per CDR3 protein. Seen here are around 190,000 distinct CDR3 sequences, about 17% observed once, and the top ten hold roughly 29%. Sequencing used blood. All receptors derive from a woman aged 50 to 65 with Graves' hyperthyroidism.

The table lists this clonotype with many counts. The chain joins TRBV12-3 or TRBV12-4 to TRBJ1-1; D gene ambiguous. Trimming pared 6 bases from V and 2 bases from J, leaving 10 bases between. The CDR3 covers 13 residues. CDR3 bases: TGTGCCAGCAGGGAACGACTCAACACTGAAGCTTTCTTT. Translation gives CASRERLNTEAFF.

This clonotype was recorded a few times. The J gene is TRBJ1-2, the V gene TRBV3-1; maybe TRBD1 (5 bases). Trimming shortened V by 4 bases and J by 7 bases, and 13 bases separated the two germline ends. CDR3 length: 13 residues. Germline V lookup: CDR1 LGHDT, CDR2 YNNKEL (reference sequence). Here the CDR3 reads CASSPLRQFGYTF. The DNA of the CDR3 is TGTGCCAGCAGCCCCCTAAGACAGTTTGGCTACACCTTC.

This clonotype has a count of ten or more. V usage is TRBV9 and J usage is TRBJ2-3; D possibly corresponds to TRBD1 (6 bases). V lost 2 bases, J lost 1 base, and 11 bases lay in between. This CDR3 is built from 15 residues. Germline lookup yields CDR1 SGDLS and CDR2 YYNGEE. CDR3 protein: CASSVGTPRTDTQYF. CDR3 nucleotides: TGTGCCAGCAGCGTGGGGACACCACGCACAGATACGCAGTATTTT.

In this sample, this clonotype turned up many times. V usage is TRBV10-1 and J usage is TRBJ2-1; 7 bases agree with TRBD2. The CDR3 extends over 16 amino acids. The V and J ends lost 0 bases and 4 bases, in that order; junction bases with no gene match: 6. Germline CDR1 is WNHNN and CDR2 is SYGVQD (reference sequence). CDR3 protein: CASSESTSVGYNEQFF. The CDR3 bases are TGCGCCAGCAGTGAGTCCACTAGCGTCGGGTACAATGAGCAGTTCTTC.

The table lists this clonotype with many counts. The rearrangement joins TRBV19 to TRBJ1-3; maybe TRBD1 (6 bases). Between the trimmed V and J ends, which lost 8 bases and 5 bases, there was a span of 13 bases. The CDR3 is 13 amino acids. Germline V gene lookup returns CDR1 LNHDA and CDR2 SQIVND (reference sequence). The CDR3 loop reads CASQVGDRNTIYF. CDR3 in DNA: TGTGCCAGTCAGGTTGGGGACAGAAACACCATATATTTT.

This clonotype was counted many times. The rearrangement uses TRBV18 and TRBJ1-1; D possibly corresponds to TRBD1 (6 bases). The CDR3 sequence is 16 residues long. V lost 6 bases to trimming and J lost 2 bases, with 19 bases between them. Germline V gives CDR1 KGHSH, CDR2 LQKENI. The CDR3 DNA reads as TGTGCCAGCTCCCTCGCCGAGGGGGGCCTCAACACTGAAGCTTTCTTT. Amino acids: CASSLAEGGLNTEAFF.

At least ten counts were recorded for this clonotype. This chain uses TRBV7-9 with TRBJ1-5, with unresolved D. Germline loops: CDR1 SEHNR, CDR2 FQNEAQ (reference sequence). V was clipped by 0 bases and J by 6 bases, with 12 bases between them. The CDR3 is 15 residues long. The CDR3 sequence: CASSLAVADGQPQHF. The CDR3 region has the DNA TGTGCCAGCAGCTTAGCGGTGGCCGACGGTCAGCCCCAGCATTTT.

This clonotype was detected ten times or more. The genes are TRBV15 and TRBJ2-7; D not resolved. Germline V lookup: CDR1 LNHNV, CDR2 YYDKDF (reference sequence). The V gene lost 0 bases and the J gene lost 2 bases, with 5 bases spanning the gap. This CDR3 spans 13 amino acids. CDR3 in amino acids: CATSRERAYEQYF. The CDR3 DNA reads TGTGCCACCAGCAGAGAACGGGCCTACGAGCAGTACTTC. Supplemented by reference TRBV15 and TRBJ2-7, the full variable domain reads DAMVIQNPRYQVTQFGKPVTLSCSQTLNHNVMYWYQQKSSQAPKLLFHYYDKDFNNEADTPDNFQSRRPNTSFCFLDIRSPGLGDTAMYLCATSRERAYEQYFGPGTRLTVT.

On this clonotype: One end of the junction is discordant with germline, which a read error may explain. The chain employs TRBV2 and TRBJ1-1, with 7 positions matching TRBD1. This CDR3 has 14 residues. Looked up from germline, CDR1 is SNHLY and CDR2 is FYNNEI. CDR3 nucleotides: TGTGCCAGCAGTGAGGGGACAGAGAACACTGAAGCCTTCTTT. This encodes CASSEGTENTEAFF.

This clonotype was seen many times. This chain links TRBV28 with TRBJ1-2; D perhaps matches TRBD1 (6 bases). With 7 bases removed from V and 6 bases from J, the gap between germline ends came to 18 bases. Germline CDR1 MDHEN, CDR2 SYDVKM. The length of the CDR3 is 14 residues. The CDR3 loop is CASTAGGRSDGYTF. Written as DNA, the CDR3 is TGTGCCAGCACCGCGGGGGGCAGATCCGATGGCTACACCTTC.

This clonotype occurred many times. The chain carries TRBV6-1 and TRBJ2-3, with D unclear. Per the germline V gene, CDR1 is MNHNS and CDR2 is SASEGT. The V gene lost 6 bases and the J gene lost 1 base, with 17 bases spanning the gap. This CDR3 spans 16 amino acids. The CDR3 reads CASSLAAFGGTDTQYF. The CDR3 nucleotides are TGTGCCAGCAGCCTCGCCGCCTTTGGGGGCACAGATACGCAGTATTTT.

This clonotype was detected many times. The rearrangement uses TRBV28 and TRBJ1-5; perhaps TRBD1 as D (6 bases). This CDR3 is built from 12 residues. Trimming pared 7 bases from V and 11 bases from J, leaving 15 bases between. CDR1 is MDHEN and CDR2 is SYDVKM in the germline V gene. For the CDR3, the DNA is TGTGCCAGCAAGGGGGGCTCGAAAGCCCAGCATTTT. Translation gives CASKGGSKAQHF. Based on the CDR3 plus reference TRBV28 and TRBJ1-5, the full variable domain is DVKVTQSSRYLVKRTGEKVFLECVQDMDHENMFWYRQDPGLGLRLIYFSYDVKMKEKGDIPEGYSVSREKKERFSLILESASTNQTSMYLCASKGGSKAQHFGDGTRLSIL.

This clonotype was observed many times. The V gene is TRBV6-5, the J gene TRBJ1-6; possible D gene TRBD1, 6 bases. The V gene lost 2 bases and the J gene lost 9 bases, with 8 bases spanning the gap. Germline loops: CDR1 MNHEY, CDR2 SVGAGI. The CDR3 loop spans 13 amino acids. CDR3 amino acids: CASSYRGVSPLHF. CDR3 sequence (DNA): TGTGCCAGCAGTTACAGGGGGGTTTCACCCCTCCACTTT.

The table lists this clonotype with many counts. This sequence joins TRBV2 and TRBJ2-7; D remains ambiguous. This CDR3 is built from 10 residues. V was cut by 5 bases and J by 6 bases, with 5 bases left in between. CDR1 SNHLY and CDR2 FYNNEI come from the germline V gene. The CDR3 DNA sequence: TGTGCCAGCAGTCTCGCCGAGCAGTACTTC. Translation: CASSLAEQYF.

This clonotype showed up many times. This chain joins TRBV2 and TRBJ1-2; D gene uncertain. Germline-derived CDR1 and CDR2 are SNHLY and FYNNEI. The germline V and J ends were trimmed by 7 bases and 2 bases, with 17 bases remaining between them. The CDR3 contains 15 residues. CDR3 in DNA: TGTGCCAGCACAACAAACCAGCATAACAACTATGGCTACACCTTC. Translation: CASTTNQHNNYGYTF.

This clonotype was counted ten times or more. V is TRBV9 and J is TRBJ1-4, with a possible D match to TRBD1 (6 bases). The CDR3 sequence is 16 residues long. V lost 3 bases and J lost 7, with 19 bases in between. Looked up from germline, CDR1 is SGDLS and CDR2 is YYNGEE. In nucleotides, the CDR3 is TGTGCCAGCAGCGGCGGGGGCGTCCCGAGGAGTGAAAAACTGTTTTTT. This encodes CASSGGGVPRSEKLFF.

In its sample, this clonotype was seen many times. V is TRBV9 and J is TRBJ2-1; 11 bases align to TRBD2. The germline V gene encodes CDR1 SGDLS and CDR2 YYNGEE. The CDR3 spans 14 residues. Trimming took 2 bases from V and 12 from J; bases not matched to a gene: 7. CDR3 protein: CASSVGLAGGRQFF. In DNA, the CDR3 is TGTGCCAGCAGCGTTGGGTTAGCGGGGGGGCGGCAGTTCTTC.

In DNA, the CDR3 is TGTGCCAGCAGTTCAGTGAGAAGCGGGAGGGCCTCCGCCGAGCAGTACTTC. This gives the protein CASSSVRSGRASAEQYF. The V gene is TRBV7-9, the J gene TRBJ2-7, with 10 bases lining up with TRBD2. V lost 6 bases, J lost 6 bases, and 17 bases stayed unmatched. Germline lookup yields CDR1 SEHNR and CDR2 FQNEAQ (reference sequence). CDR3 length equals 17 residues.

The CDR3 DNA reads TGTGCCAGCAGTTTCGACGGGTCAAGGGCCGGAAACACCATATATTTT. This encodes CASSFDGSRAGNTIYF. The rearrangement uses TRBV28 and TRBJ1-3; D remains ambiguous. Per germline, CDR1 MDHEN and CDR2 SYDVKM. V shed 3 bases and J shed 4 bases, with 16 bases lying between them. The CDR3 is made up of 16 amino acids.

CDR3 in DNA: TGTGCCAGCAGTGAAACACAGGAGGTCACTGAAGCTTTCTTT. It is translated as CASSETQEVTEAFF. The chain is built from TRBV2 and TRBJ1-1, with D perhaps matching TRBD1 (5 bases). V shed 2 bases and J shed 4 bases, with 11 bases lying between them. Per the germline V gene, CDR1 is SNHLY and CDR2 is FYNNEI. The CDR3 is 14 amino acids.

This clonotype was counted between two and nine times. This chain links TRBV6-1 with TRBJ2-1; either TRBD1 or TRBD2 may supply D (5 bases each). CDR1 and CDR2 from the germline V gene are MNHNS and SASEGT. With 8 bases removed from V and 10 bases from J, the gap between germline ends came to 27 bases. CDR3 length equals 16 residues. The CDR3 coding sequence is TGTGCCAGCGGCAGGAACACTAGGGTCGGTCGGGGCGAGCAGTTCTTC. It translates to CASGRNTRVGRGEQFF.

In its sample, this clonotype was seen many times. The rearrangement joins TRBV19 to TRBJ2-7; D is possibly TRBD1 or TRBD2 (6 bases each). The germline CDR1 and CDR2 sequences are LNHDA and SQIVND (reference sequence). The CDR3 has 17 amino acids. V was clipped by 0 bases and J by 0 bases, with 15 bases between them. The CDR3, as DNA: TGTGCCAGTAGTATAGAGTTCGACGGGGGCAGCTCCTACGAGCAGTACTTC. As protein: CASSIEFDGGSSYEQYF.

This clonotype showed up many times. The chain carries TRBV6-6 and TRBJ1-2; D perhaps matches TRBD1 (5 bases). V lost 2 bases, J lost 2 bases, and 6 bases lay in between. This CDR3 has 13 amino acids. Germline assignment: CDR1 MNHNY and CDR2 SVGAGI (reference sequence). CDR3 residues: CASSYEGNYGYTF. CDR3 sequence (DNA): TGTGCCAGCAGTTACGAGGGGAACTATGGCTACACCTTC.

There are a few counts of this clonotype. This chain links TRBV5-1 with TRBJ1-1, with 12 bases matching TRBD1. This CDR3 has 17 amino acids. CDR1 is SGHRS and CDR2 is YFSETQ in the germline V gene. J was trimmed by 1 base and V by 0 bases; bases with no gene match: 4. The CDR3, as DNA: TGCGCCAGCAGCTTGGGCGGGACAGGGGGCCGGAACACTGAAGCTTTCTTT. It is translated as CASSLGGTGGRNTEAFF. Using reference TRBV5-1 and TRBJ1-1 for the parts outside the CDR3, the full variable domain is KAGVTQTPRYLIKTRGQQVTLSCSPISGHRSVSWYQQTPGQGLQFLFEYFSETQRNKGNFPGRFSGRQFSNSRSEMNVSTLELGDSALYLCASSLGGTGGRNTEAFFGQGTRLTVV.

This clonotype has ten or more counts. The chain couples TRBV28 to TRBJ2-2; a possible D gene is TRBD2 (5 bases). Germline-derived CDR1 and CDR2 are MDHEN and SYDVKM. Trimming shortened V by 8 bases and J by 0 bases, and 19 bases separated the two germline ends. The CDR3 has 17 amino acids. This chain's CDR3 is CASREAGAGSNTGELFF. CDR3 DNA sequence: TGTGCCAGCCGAGAAGCTGGTGCGGGCTCGAACACCGGGGAGCTGTTTTTT.